Given below is one T cell receptor (beta chain) in context. This clone has only one observation. Its target antigen remains unknown. Per-nucleotide qualities are absent, and no much larger clonotype sits a single base away. Each PCR received spiked-in synthetic TCR analog templates so that absolute template abundance could be estimated from read counts. The immunoSEQ assay used bias-controlled V and J gene primers to amplify TCRbeta CDR3 regions from genomic DNA. Sequencing of rearranged TCRbeta segments was done at approximately 20X coverage. Regarding the original processing steps: Sequencing errors were corrected by clustering, and CDR3s were annotated against IMGT so that V, D and J genes could be assigned. Only productive TCRbeta rearrangements were used in downstream analyses, excluding out-of-frame or stop-codon sequences. To compute clonality, Shannon entropy was normalized by the log of the number of unique productive sequences and then subtracted from one. Clones differing between time points or between blood and tumor were identified by Fisher's exact test with Benjamini-Hochberg correction at adjusted p below 0.01. TCRdb stores this immuneACCESS table with in-frame sequences only. Part of the clones is absent; in the studies checked, under half of the shortfall reflects unresolved V genes, and no reason is known for the rest. V and J calls and clone size come straight from that table; D and trimming were deduced from the DNA. Across this sample there are around 42,000 clones, with roughly four fifths seen only once. Under 3% of the sample lies in the top ten.

The data stem from a study of PD-L1 blockade in urothelial cancer (dated by TCRdb to 2015 to 2018). With regard to the full study: Every patient began therapy around 2014 and was given atezolizumab 1,200 mg intravenously every 3 weeks. About 90% of the roughly 29 patients were identified as males with urothelial cancer of bladder origin, and a prior smoking history was reported by 18 of 29 patients. An ECOG performance status of 0 or 1 was recorded for the patients, and 0 to 3 prior chemotherapy regimens had been received by the patients. Blood samples were analyzed 3 weeks after the start of treatment (second dose) and 6 weeks after the start of treatment. A median of about 150,000 T cells and some 90,000 unique TCRs was obtained from blood samples, and a median clonality of around 0.072 was observed. An exploratory multi-omic analysis was conducted of the somatic, immune and clinical correlates of response to PD-L1 blockade with atezolizumab in urothelial cancer. Pretreatment tumor samples and matched peripheral blood, collected serially before and after atezolizumab treatment, underwent TCR sequencing. Progression-free survival longer than 6 months counted as durable clinical benefit, and TCR features were additionally tested against both progression-free and overall survival. Whole exome sequencing and RNA sequencing of pretreatment tumors were performed alongside TCR sequencing in the same patients. Roughly 10 patients reached durable clinical benefit, while 15 to 20 patients did not. Pretreatment blood TCR-seq was available for nearly 30 patients, at least one posttreatment blood collection was obtained for approximately 25 patients, and tumor TCR-seq was available for approximately 25 patients.

Broad study findings and their caveats: A pretreatment peripheral blood TCR clonality below the median was linked to improved progression-free and overall survival. Greater expansion of tumor-associated TCR clones in peripheral blood 3 weeks after the start of treatment was observed in patients with durable benefit (n of about 20, p = 0.022). Because the sample size was small (n ≈ 30) and many exploratory analyses were performed, the results are intended to be hypothesis-generating.

The CDR3 sequence holds 14 residues, the cysteine and phenylalanine included. Just CDR3 DNA is preserved here, 42 bases in frame from base 1. V lost 5 bases and J lost 4 bases, and the count of bases not matched to a germline gene is 4. CDR1 and CDR2 are drawn from the germline V gene: SGHVS, FQNEAQ. The cohort included 25 to 30 patients with locally advanced or metastatic urothelial carcinoma who were treated at Memorial Sloan Kettering on a trial protocol. Peripheral blood mononuclear cells were collected from each patient pretreatment and during treatment, giving between 1 and 8 total time points per patient. The Qiagen DNeasy Blood extraction kit was used to purify genomic DNA from total PBMCs and tumor samples. Collected pretreatment and during treatment, PBMCs were isolated and stored as previously described.

The rearrangement combines TRBV7-8 with TRBJ1-2, with 10 bases in between that match TRBD1. The specimen was PBMCs, collected around atezolizumab (anti-PD-L1) treatment. The clonotype was recovered from a man between 70 and 80 years old with urothelial cancer. For the CDR3, the sequence is CASSKDRGLYGYTF. The nucleotides read TGTGCCAGCAGCAAAGACAGGGGGCTCTATGGCTACACCTTC.